The present T cell receptor beta chain was sequenced within a study of T cell responses to AZD1222 COVID-19 vaccine. Study-wide background: Second-dose schedules of about 4 or about 12 weeks were combined.

TCRdb's copy holds only in-frame clones and misses some; the assay was immunoSEQ multiplex PCR. The sample includes 90,000 to 150,000 clones, 80% to 90% of them seen just once. On this clone: The antigen remains undetermined.

Study-wide points: Sampled repertoires all dated from after the peak T cell response.

The germline V gene has CDR1 MNHEY and CDR2 SVGAGI. V was clipped by 2 bases and J by 5 bases; unmatched bases: 7. The CDR3 is made up of 16 amino acids. The chain combines TRBV6-5 with TRBJ2-3, with TRBD2 identical over 10 bases. The sequencing used peripheral blood, collected on day 0 of AZD1222 vaccination. The TCR comes from an adult in good health. The CDR3 DNA reads TGTGCCAGCAGTTACCGCGGGACTAGCGTGAAAGATACGCAGTATTTT. Translating it yields CASSYRGTSVKDTQYF.